Following are 21 T cell receptor beta chains from one sample sequenced in a study of shared clonotypes between healthy human individuals (TCRdb year 2020). CD8 naive samples were CD45RO-negative cells positively selected for CCR7, giving a CD45RA+CCR7+ population that excluded TemRA cells. The library came from the immunoSEQ multiplex PCR assay. Not all clones reach the TCRdb copy of this immuneACCESS table, which keeps in-frame sequences only. Checked studies attribute under half of the gap to unresolved V genes and leave the rest unexplained. Here the sample has roughly 890,000 clones; over 90% occur a single time. The top ten hold about 25% of the sample. The sequencing sample was made of naive CD8+ T cells sorted from blood. The sample's cell subset or site label, in plain terms: CD45RA+CCR7+. These receptors were taken from a man aged 30 to 45 in good health.

The V and J genes are TRBV5-6 and TRBJ2-6; D not certain. The CDR3 totals 15 residues. CDR1 and CDR2 (germline): SGHDT, YYEEEE. Trimming removed 0 bases at V and 0 bases at J, with 4 bases between. CDR3 sequence: CASSLAVSGANVLTF. The CDR3 nucleotides read TGTGCCAGCAGCTTGGCGGTCTCTGGGGCCAACGTCCTGACTTTC.

The V gene is TRBV12-5, the J gene TRBJ2-1, with TRBD1 identical over 10 bases. CDR1 is LGHNT and CDR2 is FRNRAP in the germline V gene. V dropped 7 bases and J dropped 4; count of bases not matched to a gene: 16. CDR3 length equals 18 residues. This chain's CDR3 is CASVAGTGVVAGYNEQFF. DNA for the CDR3: TGTGCTAGTGTTGCCGGGACAGGGGTGGTAGCGGGGTACAATGAGCAGTTCTTC.

This clone has only a few counts. The V call is TRBV28, the J call TRBJ2-6; D assignment may be TRBD1 or TRBD2 (5 bases each). Between the trimmed V and J ends, which lost 3 bases and 11 bases, there was a span of 8 bases. Germline CDR1 reads MDHEN; CDR2 reads SYDVKM. The CDR3 is 12 amino acids. The CDR3 region has the DNA TGTGCCAGCAGTTTGGGACCATACGTCCTGACTTTC. This encodes CASSLGPYVLTF.

V gene TRBV5-4 combines with J gene TRBJ1-1; D perhaps matches TRBD1 (5 bases). The CDR3 extends over 12 amino acids. V was trimmed by 0 bases and J by 7 bases, leaving 7 bases between them. The germline gives CDR1 SGHNT, CDR2 YYREEE (reference sequence). The CDR3 sequence: CASSLGQLEAFF. The CDR3, as DNA: TGTGCCAGCAGCTTGGGACAGCTTGAAGCTTTCTTT. The variable domain in full, with the rest retrieved from reference TRBV5-4 and TRBJ1-1, is ETGVTQSPTHLIKTRGQQVTLRCSSQSGHNTVSWYQQALGQGPQFIFQYYREEENGRGNFPPRFSGLQFPNYSSELNVNALELDDSALYLCASSLGQLEAFFGQGTRLTVV.

The chain employs TRBV27 and TRBJ2-7; D is perhaps TRBD1 (5 bases). The V gene lost 7 bases and the J gene lost 0 bases, with 13 bases spanning the gap. Germline V gene sequence: CDR1 MNHEY, CDR2 SMNVEV (reference sequence). This CDR3 is 14 amino acids long. CDR3 nucleotide sequence: TGTGCCAGCAAGTATTACCAGGGCTCCTACGAGCAGTACTTC. Encoded protein: CASKYYQGSYEQYF.

The chain couples TRBV7-2 to TRBJ1-5; D is possibly TRBD1 (5 bases). Looked up from germline, CDR1 is SGHTA and CDR2 is FQGNSA. V was cut by 5 bases and J by 2 bases, with 16 bases left in between. This CDR3 contains 16 residues. This CDR3 is CASSPKQVWGNQPQHF. CDR3 nucleotide sequence: TGTGCCAGCAGCCCTAAACAGGTTTGGGGCAATCAGCCCCAGCATTTT.

This chain uses TRBV29-1 with TRBJ2-1, with D uncertain. CDR3 length: 10 amino acids. Germline V gene data show CDR1 as SQVTM and CDR2 as ANQGSEA. Trimming stripped 5 bases from V and 6 bases from J, with 5 bases between. The CDR3 DNA sequence: TGCAGCGTTACGGTCAATGAGCAGTTCTTC. Its protein is CSVTVNEQFF.

V and J are TRBV10-2 and TRBJ2-7; TRBD2 matches 13 bases. Germline CDR1 and CDR2: WSHSY and SAAADI. The CDR3 extends over 19 amino acids. V was clipped by 6 bases and J by 2 bases; unmatched bases: 16. The CDR3 bases are TGCGCCAGCAGACCTCCAGAGGGACTAGCGGGATCGCGGACCTACGAGCAGTACTTC. This sequence encodes CASRPPEGLAGSRTYEQYF.

The chain couples TRBV7-9 to TRBJ2-7, with 7 bases identical to TRBD2. The V and J ends lost 5 bases and 2 bases, in that order; junction bases with no gene match: 12. Germline assignment: CDR1 SEHNR and CDR2 FQNEAQ (reference sequence). This CDR3 comprises 16 residues. CDR3 loop: CASSPTVGLETYEQYF. The CDR3 coding sequence is TGTGCCAGCAGCCCCACCGTCGGACTAGAGACCTACGAGCAGTACTTC.

In DNA, the CDR3 is TGTGCCAGCAGCGCAGCTGAGAGGGAGGGCCCTTGGGAGCAGTACTTC. Protein product: CASSAAEREGPWEQYF. This chain links TRBV21-1 with TRBJ2-7; the listed D gene, TRBD2, was not tested against the DNA. TRBV21-1 is marked as a pseudogene. This CDR3 has 16 amino acids.

The chain has TRBV7-2 and TRBJ1-1; TRBD1 is a possible D gene (6 bases). CDR1 and CDR2 from the germline V gene are SGHTA and FQGNSA. The CDR3 covers 14 residues. V was clipped by 5 bases and J by 1 base, with 11 bases between them. The CDR3: CASSPGGSNTEAFF. As DNA, the CDR3 is TGTGCCAGCAGCCCCGGGGGCTCGAACACTGAAGCTTTCTTT.

V usage is TRBV5-4 and J usage is TRBJ2-5; either TRBD1 or TRBD2 may supply D (6 bases each). The germline V and J ends were trimmed by 2 bases and 4 bases, with 15 bases remaining between them. The germline V gene has CDR1 SGHNT and CDR2 YYREEE (reference sequence). The CDR3 extends over 15 amino acids. CDR3 region: CASSFLAEGVETQYF. The CDR3 coding sequence is TGTGCCAGCAGCTTTTTGGCGGAGGGGGTAGAGACCCAGTACTTC.

This sequence joins TRBV7-6 and TRBJ1-1; D not resolved. V lost 3 bases, J lost 6 bases, and 8 bases lay in between. Per germline, CDR1 SGHVS and CDR2 FNYEAQ. The CDR3 loop spans 12 amino acids. The CDR3 nucleotides are TGTGCCAGCAGCTTGTGGGGTGCTGAAGCTTTCTTT. Translating gives CASSLWGAEAFF.

The rearrangement links TRBV7-9 to TRBJ1-1; perhaps TRBD1 as D (5 bases). CDR3 length equals 17 residues. Germline V gives CDR1 SEHNR, CDR2 FQNEAQ (reference sequence). V was pared by 5 bases and J by 1 base, with 20 bases between. The CDR3 region has the DNA TGTGCCAGCAGCCCGCAGACGGGGGTAGCTCCGAACACTGAAGCTTTCTTT. Its protein product is CASSPQTGVAPNTEAFF.

The CDR3 loop reads CASSATGAGGPHNEQFF. The CDR3, as DNA: TGCGCCAGCAGCGCTACCGGTGCGGGAGGGCCCCACAATGAGCAGTTCTTC. The rearrangement joins TRBV10-2 to TRBJ2-1; 9 nucleotides align to TRBD2. Germline loops: CDR1 WSHSY, CDR2 SAAADI. This CDR3 has 17 residues. Losses at the gene ends were 6 bases for V and 5 bases for J; bases not matched to a gene: 14.

The chain joins TRBV11-3 to TRBJ2-2; maybe TRBD1 (6 bases). CDR3 length: 13 amino acids. The V and J ends lost 5 bases and 6 bases respectively, with 10 bases between them. CDR1 and CDR2 (germline): SGHNT, YENEEA. This CDR3 is CASSPGDAGELFF. The DNA for the CDR3 is TGTGCCAGCAGCCCAGGGGATGCCGGGGAGCTGTTTTTT.

The chain couples TRBV9 to TRBJ2-1; 12 positions match TRBD2. The germline CDR1 and CDR2 sequences are SGDLS and YYNGEE. The CDR3 is 16 residues long. V lost 3 bases, J lost 8 bases, and 9 bases stayed unmatched. CDR3 in DNA: TGTGCCAGCAGCGCCCTGACTAGCGGGAGATATGATGAGCAGTTCTTC. Protein: CASSALTSGRYDEQFF.

The chain couples TRBV5-1 to TRBJ2-4, with TRBD2 identical over 14 bases. Germline CDR1 is SGHRS and CDR2 is YFSETQ. The V segment lost 1 base and the J segment 8 bases; nucleotides outside the gene matches: 11. The CDR3 extends over 18 amino acids. The CDR3 bases are TGCGCCAGCAGCTTGCGACTAGCGGGAGGGCCTAATGTAGACATTCAGTACTTC. The encoded protein is CASSLRLAGGPNVDIQYF.

The chain links TRBV29-1 to TRBJ1-2; unclear D gene. Trimming shortened V by 5 bases and J by 6 bases, and 13 bases separated the two germline ends. The CDR3 loop spans 12 amino acids. Germline V lookup: CDR1 SQVTM, CDR2 ANQGSEA. The CDR3 protein is CSVLSRPDGYTF. In DNA form, the CDR3 reads TGCAGCGTTTTGTCACGTCCCGATGGCTACACCTTC.

The chain has TRBV7-6 and TRBJ2-2, with TRBD2 matching over 11 bases. The junction had 5 bases not matched to a gene; V was cut back by 2 bases and J by 6 bases. Germline CDR1 is SGHVS and CDR2 is FNYEAQ. The CDR3 consists of 16 residues. The CDR3 spells CASSLRGSGRAGELFF. DNA for the CDR3: TGTGCCAGCAGCTTACGCGGTAGCGGGAGGGCCGGGGAGCTGTTTTTT.

This chain links TRBV9 with TRBJ2-5; 8 nucleotides align to TRBD1. Germline CDR1 is SGDLS and CDR2 is YYNGEE. The CDR3 loop spans 15 amino acids. V lost 4 bases and J lost 5; bases outside the gene matches: 10. CDR3 nucleotide sequence: TGTGCCAGCAGCCCCCGGGCAGGGGGCCTGGAGACCCAGTACTTC. It encodes CASSPRAGGLETQYF. Variable domain in full (rest from reference TRBV9 and TRBJ2-5): DSGVTQTPKHLITATGQRVTLRCSPRSGDLSVYWYQQSLDQGLQFLIQYYNGEERAKGNILERFSAQQFPDLHSELNLSSLELGDSALYFCASSPRAGGLETQYFGPGTRLLVL.